This T cell receptor (beta chain) emerged from a study of CD8+ T cells in alopecia areata. On this clone: The antigen remains undetermined. A junction boundary mismatches the germline segment, possibly from a read error.

This CDR3 has 11 amino acids. The germline gives CDR1 SNHLY, CDR2 FYNNEI. Study findings and constraints: Clonality was higher in lesional than normal scalp, especially in alopecia totalis/universalis. Normal skin's resident alphabeta T cells are sequenced alongside lesional scalp T cells. The study found TCR sharing across patients less clear than in mice, possibly for HLA reasons.

Separation by sorting yielded CD4+ and CD8+ T cells from PBMCs. After isolation, RNA underwent reverse transcription to generate cDNA as the sequencing template. Data came from immunoSEQ multiplex PCR; TCRdb stores just in-frame clones and leaves some out. This repertoire shows 110,000 or so clones, 55% to 70% found once; its top ten account for around 2.7%. The sequenced sample was CD4+ T cells sorted from blood. The genes are TRBV2 and TRBJ2-7, with unresolved D. The receptor was derived from a human donor in good health. CDR3 coding DNA: TGTGCCAGCAGCGTCATCGGTAGTTGCCGCTTC. The encoded protein is CASSVIGSCRF. Full variable domain (rest looked up from reference TRBV2 and TRBJ2-7): EPEVTQTPSHQVTQMGQEVILRCVPISNHLYFYWYRQILGQKVEFLVSFYNNEISEKSEIFDDQFSVERPDGSNFTLKIRSTKLEDSAMYFCASSVIGSCRFGPGTRLTVT.